Following are 9 T cell receptor beta chains from one sample sequenced in a study of blood T cell repertoires in COVID-19. Generated by immunoSEQ multiplex PCR, the TCRdb table keeps only in-frame clones and is missing some. The data show some 110,000 clones, around 80% seen once. The sample taken for sequencing was peripheral blood. The receptors were gathered from a man aged 45-65 years with acute or convalescent COVID-19.

V usage is TRBV29-1 and J usage is TRBJ2-5; 9 bases line up with TRBD2. V trimming: 4 bases; J trimming: 5 bases; junction bases outside the gene matches: 8. Germline CDR1 reads SQVTM; CDR2 reads ANQGSEA. The CDR3 is 14 amino acids. For the CDR3, the DNA is TGCAGCGTTGGTGGTGGGACTAGCCCCGAGACCCAGTACTTC. It codes for CSVGGGTSPETQYF.

This clone has only one observation. Other DNA sequences in the same sample also yield this CDR3. This chain uses TRBV7-3 with TRBJ2-2, with D maybe TRBD1 (5 bases). This CDR3 region has 20 residues. Trimming pared 1 base from V and 3 bases from J, leaving 24 bases between. The germline CDR1 and CDR2 sequences are SGHTA and FQGTGA. The CDR3 DNA reads TGTGCCAGCAGCTTAAAGGGGTTCCATTTGGCCTCGCCCGACACCGGGGAGCTGTTTTTT. Translation: CASSLKGFHLASPDTGELFF.

V and J are TRBV30 and TRBJ1-1; the match to TRBD1 covers 7 bases. V lost 5 bases, J lost 0 bases, and 3 bases stayed unmatched. The CDR3 is 13 residues long. The V gene's germline CDR1 is GTSNPN and CDR2 SVGIG (reference sequence). DNA for the CDR3: TGTGCCTGGGGACAGGACATGAACACTGAAGCTTTCTTT. Translated: CAWGQDMNTEAFF.

This clone was counted a single time. The chain recombines TRBV9 with TRBJ2-7; weak D call: TRBD2 (6 bases). Germline CDR1 and CDR2: SGDLS and YYNGEE. This CDR3 has 14 amino acids. The V gene lost 3 bases and the J gene lost 2 bases, with 12 bases spanning the gap. Written as DNA, the CDR3 is TGTGCCAGCAGCGAGGGACTCCTGGCCTACGAGCAGTACTTC. This codes for CASSEGLLAYEQYF.

The chain employs TRBV9 and TRBJ2-3; TRBD1 aligns across 9 bases. CDR3 size: 17 residues. Trimming cost V 5 bases and J 3 bases; bases outside gene matches: 13. Germline V gives CDR1 SGDLS, CDR2 YYNGEE. CDR3: CASSSPLDRGFTDTQYF. The CDR3 DNA sequence: TGTGCCAGCAGTTCCCCTCTGGACAGGGGTTTTACAGATACGCAGTATTTT.

This rearrangement joins TRBV2 to TRBJ2-1; TRBD2 aligns across 13 bases. Germline lookup yields CDR1 SNHLY and CDR2 FYNNEI. V shed 5 bases, J shed 2 bases, and the junction held 6 bases outside the gene matches. This CDR3 is 17 amino acids long. The CDR3 sequence is CASSRTSGSPPYNEQFF. In DNA form, the CDR3 reads TGTGCCAGCAGTCGGACTAGCGGGAGCCCCCCCTACAATGAGCAGTTCTTC.

This clone was counted once. The J gene is TRBJ2-7, the V gene TRBV29-1; 10 nucleotides line up with TRBD1. The ends lost 6 bases at V and 3 bases at J; junction bases unmatched: 2. Germline V gene sequence: CDR1 SQVTM, CDR2 ANQGSEA. The CDR3 spans 12 residues. This CDR3 is CSVGDRGYEQYF. For the CDR3, the DNA is TGCAGCGTGGGGGACAGGGGCTACGAGCAGTACTTC.

This clone has at least ten counts. V usage is TRBV3-1 (or the pseudogene TRBV3-2) and J usage is TRBJ1-4; 7 bases are shared with TRBD1. Per the germline V gene, CDR1 is LGHDT and CDR2 is YNNKEL (reference sequence). The CDR3 is 15 amino acids. The V and J ends lost 3 bases and 3 bases, in that order; junction bases with no gene match: 4. This chain's CDR3 is CASSQRGQANEKLFF. CDR3 in DNA: TGTGCCAGCAGCCAGAGGGGGCAGGCTAATGAAAAACTGTTTTTT.

There are a few counts of this clone. The gene calls are TRBV7-9 and TRBJ2-7, with D maybe TRBD2 (5 bases). Germline V gene sequence: CDR1 SEHNR, CDR2 FQNEAQ (reference sequence). Trimming took 8 bases from V and 8 from J, leaving 16 bases between them. CDR3 length equals 12 residues. The CDR3 DNA reads as TGTGCCAGCGGACTGGCGACAACTCAGCAGTACTTC. It specifies CASGLATTQQYF.